Below are 20 T cell receptor beta chains sequenced from a single sample in a study of cytomegalovirus exposure and HLA in healthy donors. The PCR used 60 Vbeta and 13 Jbeta primers. Sequencing was performed with immunoSEQ multiplex PCR; in TCRdb, only in-frame clones are kept and a portion is missing. The sample lists approximately 170,000 clones; approximately 80% were seen once. Sequencing was carried out using PBMCs. The receptors were sampled from a woman aged 40 to 50 in good health and CMV-seropositive.

The CDR3 DNA sequence: TGTGCCAGCAGACTAACGTTCTTAGGGGGGCAGTTCTTC. The encoded protein is CASRLTFLGGQFF. The chain recombines TRBV2 with TRBJ2-1; weak D call: TRBD1 (6 bases). This CDR3 contains 13 residues. V dropped 6 bases and J dropped 12 bases, with 18 bases sitting between them. CDR1 and CDR2 from the germline V gene are SNHLY and FYNNEI. The full variable domain, completed using reference TRBV2 and TRBJ2-1, is EPEVTQTPSHQVTQMGQEVILRCVPISNHLYFYWYRQILGQKVEFLVSFYNNEISEKSEIFDDQFSVERPDGSNFTLKIRSTKLEDSAMYFCASRLTFLGGQFFGPGTRLTVL.

The sample holds one count of this clone. The CDR3 loop is CASSSGQGTITEAFF. In DNA form, the CDR3 reads TGTGCCAGCAGTTCAGGACAGGGGACAATCACTGAAGCTTTCTTT. The V call is TRBV28, the J call TRBJ1-1, with 9 nucleotides matching TRBD1. Germline V CDR1 and CDR2: MDHEN, SYDVKM. Trimming removed 4 bases from V and 4 bases from J; junction bases left unmatched: 7. The CDR3 has 15 residues.

V usage is TRBV9 and J usage is TRBJ2-2, with TRBD2 as a possible D gene (5 bases). The germline V and J ends were trimmed by 4 bases and 5 bases, with 15 bases remaining between them. The germline V gene encodes CDR1 SGDLS and CDR2 YYNGEE. The CDR3 length is 15 residues. The CDR3 protein is CASSSGESWTGELFF. The CDR3 DNA reads as TGTGCCAGCAGCTCCGGGGAGAGCTGGACCGGGGAGCTGTTTTTT.

The chain recombines TRBV18 with TRBJ2-7, with 9 bases aligning to TRBD1. Germline assignment: CDR1 KGHSH and CDR2 LQKENI. The CDR3 runs to 15 residues. V trimming: 3 bases; J trimming: 6 bases; junction bases outside the gene matches: 9. CDR3 amino acids: CASSPTETGGGEQYF. Here the CDR3 DNA reads TGTGCCAGCTCACCGACTGAGACAGGGGGGGGCGAGCAGTACTTC.

This clone appeared a few times. The genes are TRBV29-1 and TRBJ1-1; D is undetermined. The V end lost 2 bases, the J end lost 5 bases, and 6 bases lay between the germline ends. The CDR3 loop spans 11 amino acids. CDR1 is SQVTM, CDR2 ANQGSEA, per germline. CDR3 sequence reads: CSVEYNTEAFF. The CDR3 coding sequence is TGCAGCGTTGAATACAATACTGAAGCTTTCTTT.

The rearrangement links TRBV4-3 to TRBJ2-7; 12 bases align to TRBD2. There are 15 residues in the CDR3. V lost 1 base to trimming and J lost 3 bases; unmatched junction nucleotides: 1. Per germline, CDR1 LGHNA and CDR2 YSLEER. The CDR3 reads CASSQGLAGDYEQYF. The CDR3 nucleotides read TGCGCCAGCAGCCAAGGACTAGCGGGAGACTACGAGCAGTACTTC.

DNA for the CDR3: TGTGCCAGCAGTTTTGAACAGGGTTATGGCTACACCTTC. Amino acids: CASSFEQGYGYTF. The chain links TRBV27 to TRBJ1-2; TRBD1 might be the D (6 bases). This CDR3 contains 13 residues. Germline V CDR1 and CDR2: MNHEY, SMNVEV (reference sequence). Trimming shortened V by 3 bases and J by 5 bases, and 10 bases separated the two germline ends.

This rearrangement joins TRBV9 to TRBJ2-7; tentatively, D is TRBD2 (6 bases). Trimming took off 0 bases at V and 3 bases at J, with 10 bases between the two ends. This CDR3 spans 14 amino acids. Germline values: CDR1 SGDLS, CDR2 YYNGEE. The CDR3 reads CASSVGRGNYEQYF. In DNA form, the CDR3 reads TGTGCCAGCAGCGTAGGGCGGGGCAACTACGAGCAGTACTTC.

The chain links TRBV2 to TRBJ2-3; perhaps TRBD1 as D (5 bases). This CDR3 is 14 amino acids long. V lost 7 bases, J lost 3 bases, and 14 bases lay in between. The germline CDR1 and CDR2 sequences are SNHLY and FYNNEI. The CDR3 region has the DNA TGTGCCAGCACCACAGTCGACAGTACAGATACGCAGTATTTT. Translation: CASTTVDSTDTQYF.

This rearrangement joins TRBV4-2 to TRBJ2-1; a possible D gene is TRBD2 (6 bases). V was clipped by 1 base and J by 2 bases, with 15 bases between them. CDR3 size: 17 residues. The germline V gene has CDR1 LGHNA and CDR2 YNFKEQ. CDR3 bases: TGTGCCAGCAGCCAAGGCCAGGAGCGGGCGACCTACAATGAGCAGTTCTTC. This encodes CASSQGQERATYNEQFF.

The rearrangement joins TRBV4-1 to TRBJ1-1; D possibly corresponds to TRBD1 (6 bases). The ends were cut back, 1 base at V and 5 bases at J, with 32 bases in the middle. CDR1 is MGHRA and CDR2 is YSYEKL in the germline V gene. This CDR3 region has 21 residues. The CDR3: CASSQAPARGTPYRGDTEAFF. The CDR3 nucleotides are TGCGCCAGCAGCCAAGCCCCCGCAAGGGGGACTCCCTACCGGGGGGATACTGAAGCTTTCTTT.

The chain joins TRBV4-3 to TRBJ1-2; perhaps TRBD1 as D (6 bases). The CDR3 contains 16 residues. From germline, CDR1 is LGHNA and CDR2 YSLEER. The V end lost 0 bases, the J end lost 6 bases, and 17 bases lay between the germline ends. The CDR3 loop reads CASSQEVDQGLNGYTF. CDR3 DNA: TGCGCCAGCAGCCAAGAGGTTGACCAGGGGTTGAATGGCTACACCTTC.

The V and J genes are TRBV11-2 and TRBJ2-7; the match to TRBD1 covers 7 bases. The length of the CDR3 is 14 residues. Germline V gene data show CDR1 as SGHAT and CDR2 as FQNNGV. V was pared by 4 bases and J by 3 bases, with 6 bases of the junction left unmatched. The CDR3: CASSYPGQLYEQYF. CDR3 nucleotide sequence: TGTGCCAGCAGCTATCCGGGACAGCTCTACGAGCAGTACTTC.

This rearrangement joins TRBV28 to TRBJ2-3; weak D call: TRBD1 (5 bases). V shed 6 bases and J shed 2 bases, with 12 bases lying between them. The V gene's germline CDR1 is MDHEN and CDR2 SYDVKM. CDR3 length equals 14 residues. CDR3 nucleotide sequence: TGTGCCAGCAGCACCGACAGCCCCACAGATACGCAGTATTTT. Translation gives CASSTDSPTDTQYF.

The chain combines TRBV2 with TRBJ1-4; 9 positions agree with TRBD1. The germline CDR1 and CDR2 sequences are SNHLY and FYNNEI. CDR3 length: 16 amino acids. Losses at the gene ends were 9 bases for V and 2 bases for J; bases not matched to a gene: 10. CDR3 amino acids: CASVATGGKTNEKLFF. Written as DNA, the CDR3 is TGTGCCAGTGTCGCGACAGGGGGGAAGACTAATGAAAAACTGTTTTTT.

The chain uses TRBV4-1 and TRBJ2-5; 11 bases map to TRBD1. Germline CDR1 and CDR2: MGHRA and YSYEKL. The trim removed 4 bases at V and 11 bases at J, leaving 9 bases unmatched. The CDR3 sequence is 14 residues long. The CDR3 region has the DNA TGCGCCAGCAGCCTCGGACAGGGGGCGTCGGAGCAGTACTTC. Protein: CASSLGQGASEQYF.

V gene TRBV15 combines with J gene TRBJ2-5; no clear D. The germline V gene has CDR1 LNHNV and CDR2 YYDKDF (reference sequence). V lost 0 bases and J 5 bases, leaving 7 bases between the germline ends. The CDR3 contains 13 residues. The CDR3 coding sequence is TGTGCCACCAGCAGAGATCTACGGGAGACCCAGTACTTC. This codes for CATSRDLRETQYF.

This clone was picked up one time. Here the CDR3 DNA reads TGTGCCAGCAGTGAAGGACAGGTTAGGACAGATACGCAGTATTTT. Residues: CASSEGQVRTDTQYF. The chain carries TRBV6-1 and TRBJ2-3; the D gene is possibly TRBD1 (6 bases). The V and J ends lost 1 base and 3 bases respectively, with 11 bases between them. The CDR3 runs 15 residues. Looked up from germline, CDR1 is MNHNS and CDR2 is SASEGT.

The table lists this clone with a count of one. At the DNA level, this CDR3 is encoded by other sequences in the same sample as well. V and J are TRBV18 and TRBJ1-1; D ambiguous. V was cut by 3 bases and J by 1 base, with 6 bases left in between. The CDR3 is made up of 13 amino acids. The germline gives CDR1 KGHSH, CDR2 LQKENI. Here the CDR3 DNA reads TGTGCCAGCTCACCTGGCGGGAACACTGAAGCTTTCTTT. Protein sequence: CASSPGGNTEAFF.

V gene TRBV10-3 combines with J gene TRBJ2-3, with TRBD2 identical over 11 bases. The J segment lost 6 bases and the V segment lost 6 bases, leaving 5 bases of the junction unmatched. Germline CDR1 and CDR2: ENHRY and SYGVKD. The CDR3 loop spans 14 amino acids. In DNA form, the CDR3 reads TGTGCCATCAGCTTAGCGGGAGGGATCGATACGCAGTATTTT. Its translation: CAISLAGGIDTQYF.